One and the same sample provided the 7 T cell receptor beta chains below, sequenced in a study of blood T cell repertoires in COVID-19. The method was immunoSEQ multiplex PCR; TCRdb's version includes in-frame clones alone and lacks a portion of them. The sample consists of a few hundred thousand clones, around 90% of them appearing once. Sequencing was carried out using PBMCs or T cells enriched from blood (not recorded which). The receptors originated from a woman aged 25 to 39 who had recovered from COVID-19.

The chain links TRBV9 to TRBJ2-1, with a possible D match to TRBD1 (7 bases). Germline loops: CDR1 SGDLS, CDR2 YYNGEE. The V gene lost 3 bases and the J gene lost 7 bases, with 20 bases spanning the gap. The CDR3 extends over 16 amino acids. The chain's CDR3 is CASSAGGPQALNEQFF. CDR3 sequence (DNA): TGTGCCAGCAGCGCAGGGGGGCCCCAGGCATTGAATGAGCAGTTCTTC.

The rearrangement links TRBV5-5 to TRBJ2-1; the match to TRBD2 covers 7 bases. In germline, CDR1 is SGHKS, CDR2 YYEKEE (reference sequence). The V segment lost 1 base and the J segment 8 bases; nucleotides outside the gene matches: 12. This CDR3 has 16 amino acids. In DNA, the CDR3 is TGTGCCAGCAGCTTGATCCCTGGGGAGGGCCTCGATGAGCAGTTCTTC. Residues: CASSLIPGEGLDEQFF.

The chain couples TRBV24-1 to TRBJ2-1; a weak D match, TRBD2 (7 bases). The V and J ends lost 4 bases and 10 bases respectively, with 10 bases between them. The germline V gene has CDR1 KGHDR and CDR2 SFDVKD. This CDR3 spans 12 amino acids. For the CDR3, the DNA is TGTGCCACCAGTGAGGGGGGGGCGGAGCAGTTCTTC. Its translation is CATSEGGAEQFF.

This clone appeared once. The chain employs TRBV28 and TRBJ2-3; the match to TRBD1 covers 12 bases. CDR1 and CDR2 (germline): MDHEN, SYDVKM. The J segment lost 4 bases and the V segment lost 5 bases, leaving 7 bases of the junction unmatched. The CDR3 spans 16 residues. This chain's CDR3 is CASSTPGQGAPDTQYF. CDR3 nucleotides: TGTGCCAGCAGTACACCGGGACAGGGGGCGCCAGATACGCAGTATTTT.

The V call is TRBV2, the J call TRBJ1-6; 8 bases line up with TRBD1. Germline assignment: CDR1 SNHLY and CDR2 FYNNEI. V was pared by 4 bases and J by 6 bases, with 5 bases of the junction left unmatched. The CDR3 has 15 amino acids. The DNA for the CDR3 is TGTGCCAGCAGTGTACGACAGGGGATTAATTCACCCCTCCACTTT. Translation: CASSVRQGINSPLHF.

The chain has TRBV9 and TRBJ2-1; TRBD1 matches at 9 bases. V shed 0 bases, J shed 8 bases, and the junction held 12 bases outside the gene matches. The CDR3 spans 17 residues. Germline CDR1 reads SGDLS; CDR2 reads YYNGEE. CDR3 amino acids: CASSVDRMGQGEDEQFF. The CDR3 DNA reads TGTGCCAGCAGCGTAGACCGCATGGGACAGGGCGAGGATGAGCAGTTCTTC.

This chain's CDR3 is CTSSQPWTGPCGNTIYF. CDR3 in DNA: TGCACCAGCAGCCAACCCTGGACAGGGCCGTGTGGAAACACCATATATTTT. The chain uses TRBV1 and TRBJ1-3; the table's D gene call, TRBD1, was not cross checked with the DNA. TRBV1 constitutes a pseudogene. The CDR3 runs 17 residues.